The source of this TCR beta chain is a study of cytomegalovirus exposure and HLA in healthy donors (dated by TCRdb to between 2016 and 2019). Some background on the complete study: An earlier analysis of approximately 600 of the donors reported about 250 Gb of sequence data and 117 million unique TCR beta sequences from roughly 180 million T cells. An early release covering over 500 HLA-typed donors comprised approximately 290 gigabases of sequencing data and 65 million to 100 million unique TCR sequences. Of the roughly 390 genotyped donors, 65% to 90% were placed in the genetic ancestry cluster associated with self-reported Caucasian donors. The study aimed to test whether signatures of past pathogen exposure could be identified by cataloging public T cell receptors. The study used immunosequencing to profile the T cell repertoires of more than 650 subjects and linked those repertoires to cytomegalovirus serostatus. Along with the roughly 700-subject first cohort, a separate validation cohort of over 90 different subjects was used. The study combined high-throughput TCR immunosequencing, statistical association of individual TCRs with disease status, and machine learning to predict cytomegalovirus infection status. A later analysis re-examined previously published TCR beta repertoires from 600 to 700 donors and added high-resolution HLA genotyping to investigate patterns of TCR occurrence. In the later analysis, no new phenotypic data were used to find candidate immune exposures; instead, reliance was placed on TCR beta sequences and their occurrence across donors. An earlier analysis of around 580 of the donors used high-throughput TCR beta sequencing to judge whether each TCR beta V gene segment behaved as functional or pseudogenic. Donor age, sex, ethnicity and CMV serostatus were compiled together with the repertoire data. Genome-wide SNP genotypes for about 55% of the roughly 670 donors were used in a later genetic analysis, which treated that subset as a discovery cohort. Every repertoire in the discovery cohort had been generated on one and the same sequencing platform. Class I and class II HLA loci were covered by the typing at four-digit resolution. The number of donors typed differed by locus, with about 629-640 for A, B, C, DRB1 and DQB1, roughly 550 for DQA1, approximately 580 for DPA1, and approximately 470 for DPB1. A few DR-DQ haplotypes were treated as single units for association and clustering because of strong linkage in the cohort. Among roughly 400 genotyped donors of the cohort, an average of approximately 230,000 unique TCR beta nucleotide sequences were sequenced per donor, around 20% of them non-productive. On the study overall, not on this receptor specifically: It was suggested by the authors that the approach could potentially be generalized to other disease states and immunological phenotypes. Several of the top co-occurrence clusters appeared to be linked to parvovirus B19, influenza, CMV and Epstein-Barr virus, according to a later analysis. Strong co-occurrence of HLA alleles, especially DR and DQ, made assigning TCR associations to individual alleles difficult. In an earlier analysis of several hundred of the donors, most TCR beta V segments were observed in productive rearrangements about 87% or about 30% of the time, broadly matching IMGT annotations. This cohort had only TCR beta chains sequenced, and the lack of alpha or paired-chain data limited which features could be detected. Across donors, most TCR sequences were observed very rarely, whereas some public TCRs were present in many individuals. The only immune exposure information available for the cohort was CMV serostatus. In a later genetic analysis, fewer N-insertions in productive TCRs were reported among donors in an Asian-associated ancestry cluster than the approximately 670-donor mean. A further reported finding was that TCR beta sequences accurately predicted the HLA-A and HLA-B alleles for most subjects in the first cohort. In a later analysis, HLA-associated TCR beta chains showed more clonal expansion and lower generation probabilities than non-associated chains that were equally common. The 87-base-pair reads could not distinguish some IMGT-functional V segments, including TRBV6-2 and TRBV6-3, so those segments were excluded. Linkage disequilibrium might explain the correlated functional status among segregating V segments, but an unknown experimental factor could not be ruled out. Because HLA typing was missing for some donors at each locus, association tests included only the typed subset. Presence/absence analyses assumed roughly uniform sequencing depth across donors, an assumption that may not hold. The study listed approximately 160 TCR beta chains as associated with cytomegalovirus. Three of the identified cytomegalovirus-associated TCR beta chains were confirmed in vitro to be specific for cytomegalovirus antigens. The classifier was reported to diagnose cytomegalovirus status with high specificity and sensitivity in both the original and validation cohorts. In a later genetic analysis, a missense DCLRE1C variant was associated with V-gene and J-gene trimming of TCR beta chains, and the association was replicated in an independent cohort. A later analysis found that TCR association rates varied across HLA loci, with DRB1 alleles showing the most associated TCRs and HLA-C alleles the fewest. A cluster of highly shared sequence variants was judged likely to represent a technical artifact of the sequencing pipeline. A later analysis associated 16,951 TCR beta sequences with specific HLA alleles at a false discovery rate of 0.05. A later analysis found that most CMV-associated TCR beta chains appeared HLA-restricted, with HLA associations seemingly driven largely by CMV exposure. The earlier analysis of about 600 of the donors excluded some 15 rarely observed V segments, including chromosome 9 orphons, because counts were too low.

Remarks on this clone: This receptor's antigen is unknown. Qualities for individual bases were not recorded, and no much larger clone is one base off.

The cohort was made up of about 610 healthy bone marrow donors. All cohort members were sampled while nominally healthy, although unrecorded immune exposures were likely present. Of the approximately 700 cohort members, around 280 had positive CMV serostatus and just over 350 had negative CMV serostatus, and CMV serostatus was not recorded for the donor. A peripheral blood sample was collected from each donor, and TCR beta sequencing was performed on peripheral blood mononuclear cells. Genomic DNA was extracted from the blood cell samples with the Qiagen DNeasy Blood Extraction Kit. Ends trimmed: V by 5 bases, J by 6 bases; bases unmatched to a gene: 5. The CDR1 and CDR2 encoded by the germline V gene are MDHEN and SYDVKM. Counted from cysteine to phenylalanine, this CDR3 has 15 amino acids. This entry keeps only the CDR3 DNA: 45 bases, framed from base 1. The receptor library was made with the immunoSEQ multiplex PCR assay. For the multiplex PCR, a mixture combining 60 forward primers for TCR Vbeta segments and 13 reverse primers for TCR Jbeta segments was used. Amplification of the CDR3 region of rearranged TCR beta genes was performed with a multiplex PCR assay on genomic DNA. The amplified TCR beta libraries were sequenced on the Illumina HiSeq System as 87-base-pair reads. In the source study's methods: A later analysis counted tens of millions of unique TCR beta chains across the 550 to 750 repertoires, and some 11 million of these chains were shared by at least two donors. Raw reads were error-corrected and collapsed into unique sequences by a nearest-neighbor algorithm in which closely related sequences were merged to remove PCR and sequencing errors. CDR3 sequences were aligned to IMGT reference sequences to assign V, D and J gene segments. For a sequence to be retained, a match of at least six nucleotides was required to both a V gene segment and a J gene segment. Rearrangements were classified as productive when the CDR3 lacked stop codons and remained in frame with V and J, and all other rearrangements were classified as non-productive. CDR3 was defined according to IMGT convention as the region running from the second conserved V-encoded cysteine to the conserved J-encoded phenylalanine. The earlier analysis of about 640 of the donors excluded any sequence lacking an unambiguous match to a single V gene segment. In an earlier analysis of around 600 of the donors, V segments were called functional above 56.7% productive rearrangements and were called segregating when the between-donor standard deviation exceeded 5%. A statistical classification framework was developed to diagnose cytomegalovirus status using the catalog of TCR beta chain sequences. In a later analysis, V and J genes were assigned by comparing TCR nucleotide sequences against IMGT/GENE-DB human TR gene sequences. The TCRdist pipeline was used in a later analysis to assign CDR3 sequences and most-parsimonious VDJ recombination scenarios. In a later analysis, each TCR beta chain was defined by its CDR3 amino acid sequence together with its V-gene family, and reads without a unique V-gene family were excluded. A later analysis removed 500 to 650 highly shared, low-generation-probability nucleotide sequences to deal with suspected cross-contamination and a sequencing artifact. For each public chain, a later analysis derived a clonal expansion index from normalized ranks of inferred template counts within each repertoire. In a later analysis, generation probabilities were computed using a VDJ recombination model fitted to out-of-frame rearrangements, and the results were checked against IGoR. Hypergeometric tests were used in a later analysis to score TCR-TCR, TCR-HLA and TCR-CMV co-occurrence, with a repertoire-size bias correction applied to the TCR pairs. False discovery rates were estimated in a later analysis by permuting HLA or CMV assignments 20 times. A later analysis grouped co-occurring TCRs with DBSCAN, adding TCRdist sequence similarity when clustering within HLA-allele-positive subsets. For co-occurrence clustering, repertoires with fewer than 30,000 or more than 120,000 public chains were excluded, along with several repertoires with anomalous nucleotide sharing. Here the immuneACCESS table is served through TCRdb, limited to in-frame sequences with V and J called. Missing clones are a known gap in these copies; in checked studies unresolved V genes cover under half, and the rest lacks a known reason. The V and J calls and clone size come from that table; D and trimming were worked out from the DNA. This sample has about 40,000 clones in its table, and around 50% of those were observed once. In total, the top ten clones hold around 10% of the sample.

The origin of this receptor is a human donor in good health. Here the chain combines TRBV28 and TRBJ1-5; 12 bases in the junction line up with TRBD1. The sequencing input was PBMCs. Here is the DNA: TGTGCCAGCAGTACCGGGACAGGGGGCTCTCAGCCCCAGCATTTT. Its product reads: CASSTGTGGSQPQHF.